What follows is one T cell receptor (beta chain) and its context. The antigen remains undetermined. PCR involved 60 Vbeta and 13 Jbeta primers. Sequencing used immunoSEQ multiplex PCR; TCRdb keeps in-frame clones, though not all of them. The sample consists of around 100,000 clones, roughly 73% of them appearing once. The CDR3 is 16 residues long. V lost 1 base and J 2 bases, leaving 12 bases between the germline ends. Germline V gene data show CDR1 as SEHNR and CDR2 as FQNEAQ (reference sequence). The data were obtained in a study of cytomegalovirus exposure and HLA in healthy donors. Background on the study: Membership in the Caucasian-associated ancestry cluster was found for 75% to 85% of 398 genotyped donors. Study-wide results and limits: Looking again later, the authors saw that most CMV-associated TCR beta chains seemed HLA-restricted. Excluded were some V segments that proved indistinguishable, including TRBV6-2 and TRBV6-3. Reportedly, cytomegalovirus status was diagnosed with high sensitivity and specificity.

This clonotype was obtained from a male donor in good health and CMV-seropositive. Sequences were obtained from PBMCs. V gene TRBV7-9 combines with J gene TRBJ2-1, with D possibly TRBD1 on 6 matching bases. The CDR3 region is CASSLGVDSPYNEQFF. The CDR3 DNA reads TGTGCCAGCAGCTTAGGGGTGGACAGTCCCTACAATGAGCAGTTCTTC.